These T cell receptor beta chains were read from a single sample in a study of T cells in Graves' hyperthyroidism and ophthalmopathy. TCRdb fed the multiplex PCR reads into MiXCR, producing one record per CDR3 protein. The data show some 770,000 distinct CDR3 sequences, about a sixth seen once. Sequenced: blood. These receptors were obtained from a man younger than 35 with Graves' hyperthyroidism. CDR3s include the opening cysteine and the closing phenylalanine or tryptophan. Fields, in order: V gene, J gene, CDR3 protein.

v_gene: TRBV10-3
j_gene: TRBJ2-1
CDR3aa: CATLAGGNEQFF

v_gene: TRBV5-1
j_gene: TRBJ2-3
CDR3aa: CASSLGQAGVDTQYF

v_gene: TRBV10-2
j_gene: TRBJ1-2
CDR3aa: CASQLQGMDGYTF

v_gene: TRBV28
j_gene: TRBJ2-5
CDR3aa: CASSHFSDRQETQYF

v_gene: TRBV20-1
j_gene: TRBJ1-2
CDR3aa: CSARALINYGYTF

v_gene: TRBV28
j_gene: TRBJ2-3
CDR3aa: CASSPTGSTDTQYF

v_gene: TRBV15
j_gene: TRBJ2-7
CDR3aa: CATSRDGASAGVSYEQYF

v_gene: TRBV4-1
j_gene: TRBJ2-2
CDR3aa: CASSQVGSYTGELFF

v_gene: TRBV28
j_gene: TRBJ1-6
CDR3aa: CASRPGGSSYNSPLHF

v_gene: TRBV28
j_gene: TRBJ2-5
CDR3aa: CASTPFLGRETQYF

v_gene: TRBV6-1
j_gene: TRBJ2-7
CDR3aa: CATKRAYEQYF

v_gene: TRBV2
j_gene: TRBJ2-7
CDR3aa: CASSDLDSTYEQYF

v_gene: TRBV12-3/TRBV12-4
j_gene: TRBJ2-3
CDR3aa: CASSDLNRGTRRGTDTQYF

v_gene: TRBV10-3
j_gene: TRBJ1-3
CDR3aa: CAISGDKDTIYF

v_gene: TRBV20-1
j_gene: TRBJ2-1
CDR3aa: CSGRKANNEQFF

v_gene: TRBV19
j_gene: TRBJ1-1
CDR3aa: CASSIQGPAEAFF

v_gene: TRBV2
j_gene: TRBJ2-4
CDR3aa: CASRPGEEGLMYF

v_gene: TRBV6-1
j_gene: TRBJ2-6
CDR3aa: CASGTYHSGANVLTF

v_gene: TRBV29-1
j_gene: TRBJ2-1
CDR3aa: CSVEAGGIPYNEQFF

v_gene: TRBV12-3/TRBV12-4
j_gene: TRBJ2-1
CDR3aa: CASSRTGEGNEQFF

v_gene: TRBV28
j_gene: TRBJ2-7
CDR3aa: CASTPGTSVPYEQYF

v_gene: TRBV29-1
j_gene: TRBJ2-7
CDR3aa: CSATDSWEQYF

v_gene: TRBV20-1
j_gene: TRBJ1-4
CDR3aa: CSARDGARVNEKLFF

v_gene: TRBV6-1
j_gene: TRBJ2-6
CDR3aa: CARGAGANVLTF

v_gene: TRBV30
j_gene: TRBJ2-3
CDR3aa: CAWSTGLVSDTQYF

v_gene: TRBV27
j_gene: TRBJ2-7
CDR3aa: CASSQTGLASYEQYF

v_gene: TRBV20-1
j_gene: TRBJ2-1
CDR3aa: CSARTSGRAEPNEQFF

v_gene: TRBV6-1
j_gene: TRBJ2-1
CDR3aa: CASTGPGNEQFF

v_gene: TRBV18
j_gene: TRBJ1-5
CDR3aa: CASSPLQTSNQPQHF

v_gene: TRBV5-1
j_gene: TRBJ2-2
CDR3aa: CASSSDGHTGELFF

v_gene: TRBV6-1
j_gene: TRBJ1-5
CDR3aa: CASSHTGIYRGSHQPQHF

v_gene: TRBV10-3
j_gene: TRBJ2-7
CDR3aa: CAIASESYEQYF

v_gene: TRBV4-2
j_gene: TRBJ1-2
CDR3aa: CASSQGSEHGYTF

v_gene: TRBV11-2
j_gene: TRBJ2-7
CDR3aa: CASSRRGKGSYEQYF

v_gene: TRBV2
j_gene: TRBJ2-7
CDR3aa: CASRGYRVEQYF